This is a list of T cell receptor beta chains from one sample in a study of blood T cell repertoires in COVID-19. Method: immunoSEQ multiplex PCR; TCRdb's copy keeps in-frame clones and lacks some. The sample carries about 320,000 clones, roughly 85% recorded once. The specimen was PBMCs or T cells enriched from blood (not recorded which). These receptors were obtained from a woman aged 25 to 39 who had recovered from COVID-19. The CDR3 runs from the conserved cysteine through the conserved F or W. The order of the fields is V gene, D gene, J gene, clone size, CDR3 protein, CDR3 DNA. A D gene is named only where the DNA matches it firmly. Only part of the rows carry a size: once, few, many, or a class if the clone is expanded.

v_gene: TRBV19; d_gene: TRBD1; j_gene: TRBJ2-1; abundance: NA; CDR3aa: CASKAGTADLNEQFF; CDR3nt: TGTGCCAGTAAAGCCGGGACAGCAGACCTCAATGAGCAGTTCTTC
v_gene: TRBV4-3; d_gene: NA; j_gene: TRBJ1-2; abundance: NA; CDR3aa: CASSQDPVVANYGYTF; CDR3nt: TGCGCCAGCAGCCAAGACCCGGTAGTAGCCAACTATGGCTACACCTTC
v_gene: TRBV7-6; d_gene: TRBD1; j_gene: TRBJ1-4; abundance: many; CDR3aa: CASSLEEGAQEKLFF; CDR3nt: TGTGCCAGCAGCTTAGAGGAGGGGGCACAGGAAAAACTGTTTTTT
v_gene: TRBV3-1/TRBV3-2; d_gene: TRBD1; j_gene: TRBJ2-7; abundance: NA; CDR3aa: CASSQGTGLYEQYF; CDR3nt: TGTGCCAGCAGCCAAGGGACAGGGTTATACGAGCAGTACTTC
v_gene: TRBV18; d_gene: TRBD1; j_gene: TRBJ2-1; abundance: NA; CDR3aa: CASSPPGTAYNEQFF; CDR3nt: TGTGCCAGCTCACCACCAGGGACAGCGTACAATGAGCAGTTCTTC
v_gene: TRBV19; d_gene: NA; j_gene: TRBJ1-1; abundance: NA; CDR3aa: CASSPGHTMNTEAFF; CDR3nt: TGTGCCAGTAGTCCGGGACACACGATGAACACTGAAGCTTTCTTT
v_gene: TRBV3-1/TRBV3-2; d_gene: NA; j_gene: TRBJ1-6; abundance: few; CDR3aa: CASSPGQFQASPLHF; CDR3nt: TGTGCCAGCAGCCCTGGACAGTTTCAAGCTTCACCCCTCCACTTT
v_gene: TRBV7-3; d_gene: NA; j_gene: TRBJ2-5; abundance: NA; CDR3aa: CASSWRGEVGTQYF; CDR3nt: TGTGCCAGCAGCTGGAGGGGTGAAGTTGGGACCCAGTACTTC
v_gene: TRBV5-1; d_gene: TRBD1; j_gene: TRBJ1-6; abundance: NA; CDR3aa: CASKDRALWSPLHF; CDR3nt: TGCGCCAGCAAGGACAGGGCCCTTTGGTCACCCCTCCACTTT
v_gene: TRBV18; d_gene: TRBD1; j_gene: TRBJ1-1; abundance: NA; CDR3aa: CASSRGQGNTEAFF; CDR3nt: TGTGCCAGCTCCCGGGGACAGGGGAACACTGAAGCTTTCTTT
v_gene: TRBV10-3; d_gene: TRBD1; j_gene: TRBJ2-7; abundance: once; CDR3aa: CAISPGTGGIYEQYF; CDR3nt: TGTGCCATCAGTCCCGGGACAGGGGGTATCTACGAGCAGTACTTC
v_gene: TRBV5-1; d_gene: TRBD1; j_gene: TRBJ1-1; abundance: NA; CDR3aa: CASSWRTGDTEAFF; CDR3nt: TGCGCCAGCAGCTGGAGGACAGGGGATACTGAAGCTTTCTTT
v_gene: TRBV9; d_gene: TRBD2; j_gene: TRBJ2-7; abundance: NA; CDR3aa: CASSVTSGGSEQYF; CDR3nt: TGTGCCAGCAGCGTCACTAGCGGGGGGTCCGAGCAGTACTTC
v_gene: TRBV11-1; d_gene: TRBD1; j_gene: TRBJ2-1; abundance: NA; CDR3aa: CASSYDRGHEQFF; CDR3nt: TGTGCCAGCAGTTATGACAGGGGGCATGAGCAGTTCTTC
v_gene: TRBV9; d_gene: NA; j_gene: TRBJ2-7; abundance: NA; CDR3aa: CASSPVGGSYEQYF; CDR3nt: TGTGCCAGCAGCCCCGTTGGAGGGTCCTACGAGCAGTACTTC
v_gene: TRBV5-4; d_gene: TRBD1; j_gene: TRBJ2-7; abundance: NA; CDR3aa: CASSTPPGTGSYEQYF; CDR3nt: TGTGCCAGCAGCACACCCCCCGGGACAGGGAGCTACGAGCAGTACTTC
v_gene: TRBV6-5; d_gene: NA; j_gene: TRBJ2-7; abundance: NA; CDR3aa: CASSYAGQGYEQYF; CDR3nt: TGTGCCAGCAGTTACGCCGGGCAGGGCTACGAGCAGTACTTC
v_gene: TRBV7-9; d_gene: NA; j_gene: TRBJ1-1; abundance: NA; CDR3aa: CASSFSWQGRTEAFF; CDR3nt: TGTGCCAGCAGCTTTTCATGGCAGGGCCGCACTGAAGCTTTCTTT
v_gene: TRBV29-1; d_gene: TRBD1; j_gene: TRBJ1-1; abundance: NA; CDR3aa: CSVSRGLGTEAFF; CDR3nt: TGCAGCGTTTCCAGGGGGCTTGGCACTGAAGCTTTCTTT
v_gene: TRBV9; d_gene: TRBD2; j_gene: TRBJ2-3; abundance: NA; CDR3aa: CASSVTGLAGPDTQYF; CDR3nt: TGTGCCAGCAGCGTCACAGGACTAGCGGGGCCAGATACGCAGTATTTT
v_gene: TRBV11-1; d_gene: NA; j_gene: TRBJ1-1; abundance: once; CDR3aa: CASSLVGRERAFF; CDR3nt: TGTGCCAGCAGCTTAGTGGGCCGTGAGAGAGCTTTCTTT
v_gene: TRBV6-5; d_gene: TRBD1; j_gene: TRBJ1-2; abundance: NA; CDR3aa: CASSYSGGRGYTF; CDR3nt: TGTGCCAGCAGTTACTCAGGGGGCAGAGGCTACACCTTC
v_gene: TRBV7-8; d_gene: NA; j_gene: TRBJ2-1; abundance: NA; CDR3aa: CASTSENEQFF; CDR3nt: TGTGCCAGCACCTCAGAAAATGAGCAGTTCTTC
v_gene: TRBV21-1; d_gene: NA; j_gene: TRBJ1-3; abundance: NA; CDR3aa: CASSDWNGNTIYF; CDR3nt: TGTGCCAGCAGCGACTGGAATGGAAACACCATATATTTT
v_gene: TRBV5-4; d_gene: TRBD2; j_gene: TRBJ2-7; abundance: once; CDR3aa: CASSSGLAATYEQYF; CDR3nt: TGTGCCAGCAGCTCGGGACTAGCGGCCACCTACGAGCAGTACTTC
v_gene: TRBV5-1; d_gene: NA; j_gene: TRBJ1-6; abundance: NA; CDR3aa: CASSLGDNSPLHF; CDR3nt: TGCGCCAGCAGCTTAGGGGATAATTCACCCCTCCACTTT
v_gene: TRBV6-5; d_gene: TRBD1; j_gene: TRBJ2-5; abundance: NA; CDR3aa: CASSYSTGGETQYF; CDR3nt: TGTGCCAGCAGTTACTCAACAGGGGGGGAGACCCAGTACTTC
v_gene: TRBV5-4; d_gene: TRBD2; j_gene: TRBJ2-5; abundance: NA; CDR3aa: CASSLTSGAGETQYF; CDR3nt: TGTGCCAGCAGCTTGACTAGCGGGGCGGGAGAGACCCAGTACTTC
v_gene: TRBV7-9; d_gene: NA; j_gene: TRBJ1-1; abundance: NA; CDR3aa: CASGETGQTTEAFF; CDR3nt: TGTGCCAGCGGCGAAACGGGACAAACCACTGAAGCTTTCTTT
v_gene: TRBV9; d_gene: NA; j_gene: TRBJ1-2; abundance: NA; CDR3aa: CASSYRVMEGYTF; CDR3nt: TGTGCCAGCAGTTACAGGGTTATGGAGGGCTACACCTTC
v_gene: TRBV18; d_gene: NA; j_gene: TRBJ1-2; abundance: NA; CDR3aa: CASSPVQGDYGYTF; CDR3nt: TGTGCCAGCTCACCTGTACAGGGAGACTATGGCTACACCTTC
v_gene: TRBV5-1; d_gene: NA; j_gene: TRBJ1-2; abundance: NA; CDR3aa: CASSRVEGVNYGYTF; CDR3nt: TGCGCCAGCAGCCGCGTGGAGGGCGTCAACTATGGCTACACCTTC
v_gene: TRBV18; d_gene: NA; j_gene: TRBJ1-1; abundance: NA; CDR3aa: CASSLPPTGSTEAFF; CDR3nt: TGTGCCAGCTCACTCCCACCCACAGGGTCCACTGAAGCTTTCTTT
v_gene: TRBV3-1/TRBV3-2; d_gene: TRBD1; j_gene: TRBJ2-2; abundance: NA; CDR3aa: CASSQRTGANTGELFF; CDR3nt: TGTGCCAGCAGCCAACGGACAGGAGCGAACACCGGGGAGCTGTTTTTT
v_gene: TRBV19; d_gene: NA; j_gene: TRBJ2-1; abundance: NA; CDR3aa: CASTDRTRSSYNEQFF; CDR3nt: TGTGCCAGTACCGATCGGACAAGGAGCTCCTACAATGAGCAGTTCTTC
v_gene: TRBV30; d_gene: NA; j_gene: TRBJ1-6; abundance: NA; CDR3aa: CATRAQPGSPLHF; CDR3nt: TGTGCCACTAGGGCCCAACCCGGTTCACCCCTCCACTTT
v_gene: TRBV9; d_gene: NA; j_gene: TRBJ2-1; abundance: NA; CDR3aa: CASSVASFGIQFF; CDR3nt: TGTGCCAGCAGCGTAGCTAGTTTCGGGATTCAGTTCTTC
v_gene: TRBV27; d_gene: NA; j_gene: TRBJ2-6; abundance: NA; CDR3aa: CASSWVWTMGLGANVLTF; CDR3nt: TGTGCCAGCAGCTGGGTTTGGACAATGGGTCTCGGGGCCAACGTCCTGACTTTC
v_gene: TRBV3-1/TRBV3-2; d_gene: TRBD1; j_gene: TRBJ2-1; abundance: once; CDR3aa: CASSSARGTGVYNEQFF; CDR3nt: TGTGCCAGCAGCTCAGCCCGCGGGACAGGGGTTTACAATGAGCAGTTCTTC
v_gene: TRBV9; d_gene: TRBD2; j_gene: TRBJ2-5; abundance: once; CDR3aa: CASSVVASGQETQYF; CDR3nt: TGTGCCAGCAGCGTAGTGGCTAGCGGGCAAGAGACCCAGTACTTC
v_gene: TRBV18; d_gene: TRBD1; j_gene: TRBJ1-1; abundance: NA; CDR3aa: CASSLGQGNTEAFF; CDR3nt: TGTGCCAGCTCACTTGGACAGGGGAACACTGAAGCTTTCTTT
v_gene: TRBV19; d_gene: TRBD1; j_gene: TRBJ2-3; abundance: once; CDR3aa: CASARQGSTDTQYF; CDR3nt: TGTGCCAGCGCACGACAGGGTAGCACAGATACGCAGTATTTT
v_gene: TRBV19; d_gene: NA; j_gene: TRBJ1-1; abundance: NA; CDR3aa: CASRDIYMNTEAFF; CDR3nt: TGTGCCAGCCGGGACATTTACATGAACACTGAAGCTTTCTTT
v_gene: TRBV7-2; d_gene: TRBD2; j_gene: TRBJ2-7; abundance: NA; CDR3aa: CASSRELLAGTSLEQYF; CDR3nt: TGTGCCAGCAGCCGCGAATTACTAGCGGGGACCTCTCTCGAGCAGTACTTC
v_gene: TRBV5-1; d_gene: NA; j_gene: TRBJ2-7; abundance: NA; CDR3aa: CASSLGDISYEQYF; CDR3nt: TGCGCCAGCAGCTTGGGTGACATCTCCTACGAGCAGTACTTC
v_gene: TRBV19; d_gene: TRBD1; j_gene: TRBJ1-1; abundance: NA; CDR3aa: CASSTLQGAPMNTEAFF; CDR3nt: TGTGCCAGTAGTACGCTACAGGGGGCCCCCATGAACACTGAAGCTTTCTTT
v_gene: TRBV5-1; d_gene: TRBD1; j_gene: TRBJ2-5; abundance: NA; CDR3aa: CASSPPPGQGLETQYF; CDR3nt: TGCGCCAGCAGCCCGCCCCCCGGACAGGGGCTCGAGACCCAGTACTTC
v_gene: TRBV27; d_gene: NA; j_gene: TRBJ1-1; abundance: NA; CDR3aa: CASSQSLGGTEAFF; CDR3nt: TGTGCCAGCAGTCAATCCCTCGGGGGCACTGAAGCTTTCTTT
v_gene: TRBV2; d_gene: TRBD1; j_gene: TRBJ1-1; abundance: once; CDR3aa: CASSERQGAGNTEAFF; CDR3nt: TGTGCCAGCAGTGAAAGGCAGGGGGCAGGGAACACTGAAGCTTTCTTT
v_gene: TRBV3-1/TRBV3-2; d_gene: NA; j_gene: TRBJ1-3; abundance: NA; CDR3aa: CASSHPGMGNSGNTIYF; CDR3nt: TGTGCCAGCAGCCACCCGGGAATGGGAAACTCTGGAAACACCATATATTTT
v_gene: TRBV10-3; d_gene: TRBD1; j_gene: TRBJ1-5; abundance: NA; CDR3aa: CAISESRTGSQPQHF; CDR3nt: TGTGCCATCAGTGAGTCCAGGACAGGGAGTCAGCCCCAGCATTTT
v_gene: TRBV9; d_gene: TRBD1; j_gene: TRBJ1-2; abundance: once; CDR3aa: CASSPGGQGYYGYTF; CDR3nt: TGTGCCAGCAGCCCTGGGGGACAGGGGTACTATGGCTACACCTTC